A single sample gave rise to the 4 T cell receptor beta chains below, sequenced in a study of blood T cell repertoires in COVID-19. Produced via immunoSEQ multiplex PCR; TCRdb's table is partial and in-frame only. There are 250,000 to 350,000 clones in the sample; almost 90% occur only once, and over 9% lies in the top ten. The sequenced sample consisted of peripheral blood. The receptors were gathered from a woman aged 30 to 39 with COVID-19, enrolled during active disease.

V gene TRBV24-1 combines with J gene TRBJ2-3; 15 nucleotides match TRBD2. In germline, CDR1 is KGHDR, CDR2 SFDVKD. CDR3 length equals 18 residues. Losses at the gene ends were 2 bases for V and 2 bases for J; bases not matched to a gene: 4. The CDR3 coding sequence is TGTGCCACCAGTGATTCGGGACTAGCGGGAGGAGCCACAGATACGCAGTATTTT. It specifies CATSDSGLAGGATDTQYF.

The chain employs TRBV24-1 and TRBJ1-2, with 7 positions matching TRBD1. Germline loops: CDR1 KGHDR, CDR2 SFDVKD. The CDR3 length is 15 residues. The ends lost 6 bases at V and 4 bases at J; junction bases unmatched: 10. The CDR3 bases are TGTGCCACCAGTCCCAGCGACAGGGACGGCTATGGCTACACCTTC. Protein product: CATSPSDRDGYGYTF.

J is TRBJ1-6 and V is TRBV5-4, with D perhaps matching TRBD1 (5 bases). In germline, CDR1 is SGHNT, CDR2 YYREEE (reference sequence). The CDR3 has 14 amino acids. V gave up 3 bases and J gave up 10 bases, with 14 bases separating them. The CDR3 DNA reads as TGTGCCAGCAGCTCCCCGGGGGGAGGATCACCCCTCCACTTT. Translated, it gives CASSSPGGGSPLHF.

V gene TRBV30 combines with J gene TRBJ1-6, with 11 bases matching TRBD1. Germline CDR1 reads GTSNPN; CDR2 reads SVGIG (reference sequence). With V trimmed by 2 bases and J by 8 bases, 5 bases remained unmatched. The CDR3 totals 15 residues. CDR3 residues: CAWSKDRGLYSPLHF. The CDR3 DNA follows: TGTGCCTGGAGTAAGGACAGGGGGCTCTATTCACCCCTCCACTTT. The whole variable domain, remainder taken from reference TRBV30 and TRBJ1-6, is SQTIHQWPATLVQPVGSPLSLECTVEGTSNPNLYWYRQAAGRGLQLLFYSVGIGQISSEVPQNLSASRPQDRQFILSSKKLLLSDSGFYLCAWSKDRGLYSPLHFGNGTRLTVT.